The 32 T cell receptor beta chains below were found in one sample sequenced in a study of blood T cells in healthy people across ages. Alongside a J-beta primer mix, a sample-barcoded 5' primer served in a second PCR lasting about 7 to 11 cycles. TCRdb redid the calling of the 5' RACE reads with MiXCR, one entry per CDR3 protein. In the table there are approximately 800,000 distinct CDR3 sequences, approximately 35% of which are singletons. The source material was blood. Source of these receptors: a man between 18 and 29 years old in good health.

This clonotype was found a few times. The chain combines TRBV7-2 with TRBJ2-5, with 9 bases lining up with TRBD2. The J segment lost 2 bases and the V segment lost 5 bases, leaving 9 bases of the junction unmatched. The CDR3 covers 16 residues. Germline values: CDR1 SGHTA, CDR2 FQGNSA. The CDR3 region is CASSLGTSSPQETQYF. In DNA, the CDR3 is TGTGCCAGCAGCCTAGGGACTAGCTCCCCGCAAGAGACCCAGTACTTC.

This clonotype appeared a few times. V gene TRBV7-3 combines with J gene TRBJ1-2, with 7 bases identical to TRBD1. Germline CDR1 is SGHTA and CDR2 is FQGTGA. With 5 bases clipped from V and 4 bases from J, the junction kept 4 bases outside the gene matches. The CDR3 covers 13 residues. Here the CDR3 reads CASSGDSSYGYTF. The CDR3 nucleotides are TGTGCCAGCAGCGGGGACAGTAGCTATGGCTACACCTTC.

This rearrangement joins TRBV7-7 to TRBJ2-5; D possibly corresponds to TRBD1 (5 bases). The germline gives CDR1 SSHAT, CDR2 FNYEAQ (reference sequence). V was pared by 5 bases and J by 4 bases, with 20 bases between. This CDR3 is 16 amino acids long. The CDR3 region has the DNA TGTGCCAGCAGCAAAGGGGCAGAACCGGTAGGAGAGACCCAGTACTTC. As protein: CASSKGAEPVGETQYF.

The CDR3 loop reads CASSLVRTPYEQYF. The CDR3 region has the DNA TGTGCCAGCAGCTTAGTTAGAACACCCTACGAGCAGTACTTC. The V gene is TRBV11-2, the J gene TRBJ2-7; no clear D gene. Deletions cut 1 base from V and 2 bases from J, with 9 bases between. The CDR3 runs to 14 residues. Germline assignment: CDR1 SGHAT and CDR2 FQNNGV.

This clonotype was seen at least ten times. This chain joins TRBV20-1 and TRBJ2-5, with TRBD2 matching over 14 bases. CDR3 length: 16 residues. Germline CDR1 reads DFQATT; CDR2 reads SNEGSKA (reference sequence). The ends lost 3 bases at V and 4 bases at J; junction bases unmatched: 7. CDR3 sequence: CSARPGLAGVIETQYF. The CDR3 DNA reads as TGCAGTGCTAGGCCGGGACTAGCGGGGGTCATAGAGACCCAGTACTTC.

The chain couples TRBV29-1 to TRBJ1-1; D unresolved. CDR1 and CDR2 from the germline V gene are SQVTM and ANQGSEA. Between the trimmed V and J ends, which lost 4 bases and 1 base, there was a span of 7 bases. This CDR3 comprises 12 residues. CDR3 loop: CSVVSSNTEAFF. In DNA form, the CDR3 reads TGCAGCGTTGTGTCCTCGAACACTGAAGCTTTCTTT.

This clonotype came up many times. For the CDR3, the DNA is TGCAGCGTTAATACCGGGACAGGGGCCTACAATGAGCAGTTCTTC. It encodes CSVNTGTGAYNEQFF. The chain recombines TRBV29-1 with TRBJ2-1; TRBD1 aligns across 10 bases. V lost 5 bases to trimming and J lost 2 bases; unmatched junction nucleotides: 6. CDR1 is SQVTM, CDR2 ANQGSEA, per germline. The CDR3 consists of 15 residues.

The chain joins TRBV4-3 to TRBJ1-2; 8 bases map to TRBD1. The V gene's germline CDR1 is LGHNA and CDR2 YSLEER. V was pared by 2 bases and J by 7 bases, with 9 bases of the junction left unmatched. The CDR3 loop spans 15 amino acids. CDR3 residues: CASSQPGQVVSGYTF. Written as DNA, the CDR3 is TGCGCCAGCAGCCAACCGGGACAGGTGGTATCTGGCTACACCTTC.

This clonotype was counted only a few times. V usage is TRBV6-5 and J usage is TRBJ2-1, with unresolved D. The germline V and J ends were trimmed by 2 bases and 3 bases, with 2 bases remaining between them. The CDR3 loop spans 12 amino acids. Germline V CDR1 and CDR2: MNHEY, SVGAGI. This CDR3 reads CASSYDYNEQFF. CDR3 DNA sequence: TGTGCCAGCAGTTACGACTACAATGAGCAGTTCTTC.

This clonotype has only a few counts. Written as DNA, the CDR3 is TGTGCCAGCAGCCTAAGGTACTACAATGAGCAGTTCTTC. Its translation is CASSLRYYNEQFF. The chain employs TRBV7-9 and TRBJ2-1; D unclear. Germline CDR1 and CDR2: SEHNR and FQNEAQ (reference sequence). The ends were cut back, 5 bases at V and 3 bases at J, with 8 bases in the middle. This CDR3 spans 13 amino acids.

This clonotype was seen many times. The chain uses TRBV29-1 and TRBJ1-1; D not resolved. The CDR3 is made up of 11 amino acids. V shed 4 bases and J shed 2 bases, with 5 bases lying between them. Per germline, CDR1 SQVTM and CDR2 ANQGSEA. The chain's CDR3 is CSVAKNTEAFF. CDR3 nucleotides: TGCAGCGTTGCCAAAAACACTGAAGCTTTCTTT.

Note on this clonotype: One end of the junction varies from germline; a read error may be responsible. The chain links TRBV3-1 to TRBJ2-1; either TRBD1 or TRBD2 may supply D (5 bases each). The J call may be incorrect, as the DNA end agrees better with TRBJ2-7. This CDR3 comprises 14 residues. Germline V gene sequence: CDR1 LGHDT, CDR2 YNNKEL (reference sequence). The CDR3 protein is CAGSPGTAHNEQYF. CDR3 nucleotides: TGTGCCGGCAGCCCCGGGACGGCCCACAATGAGCAGTACTTC.

This clonotype was found a few times. The V and J genes are TRBV13 and TRBJ2-5; D is perhaps TRBD1 or TRBD2 (6 bases each). V was shortened by 0 bases and J by 1 base, with 9 bases between the two germline ends. The CDR3 spans 15 residues. Germline CDR1 reads PRHDT; CDR2 reads FYEKMQ (reference sequence). For the CDR3, the DNA is TGTGCCAGCAGCTTAGGAGAGGGGGGCCAAGAGACCCAGTACTTC. It yields the protein CASSLGEGGQETQYF.

This clonotype was seen a few times. V gene TRBV28 combines with J gene TRBJ2-3; maybe TRBD1 (6 bases). This CDR3 spans 16 amino acids. Germline V CDR1 and CDR2: MDHEN, SYDVKM. Trimming removed 5 bases at V and 3 bases at J, with 18 bases between. The CDR3 sequence: CASSPIRDIKTDTQYF. CDR3 in DNA: TGTGCCAGCAGTCCAATCCGGGACATAAAAACAGATACGCAGTATTTT.

This clonotype was found a few times. V usage is TRBV5-6 and J usage is TRBJ2-3; D is possibly TRBD1 (5 bases). This CDR3 has 16 amino acids. Trimming shortened V by 0 bases and J by 0 bases, and 11 bases separated the two germline ends. CDR1 is SGHDT and CDR2 is YYEEEE in the germline V gene. The CDR3 here is CASSLVGAASTDTQYF. The CDR3 bases are TGTGCCAGCAGCTTGGTTGGGGCAGCTAGCACAGATACGCAGTATTTT. Looking up the rest from reference TRBV5-6 and TRBJ2-3 gives the full variable domain: DAGVTQSPTHLIKTRGQQVTLRCSPKSGHDTVSWYQQALGQGPQFIFQYYEEEERQRGNFPDRFSGHQFPNYSSELNVNALLLGDSALYLCASSLVGAASTDTQYFGPGTRLTVL.

The chain employs TRBV5-6 and TRBJ2-5; TRBD2 matches 8 bases. V lost 4 bases to trimming and J lost 3 bases; unmatched junction nucleotides: 20. CDR1 and CDR2 (germline): SGHDT, YYEEEE. The CDR3 contains 19 residues. CDR3 coding DNA: TGTGCCAGCAGCCTTCCACCACTCAATAGCGGGGCCTCAAAAGAGACCCAGTACTTC. Encoded protein: CASSLPPLNSGASKETQYF.

The CDR3 loop reads CASSSDPLSGSSTDTQYF. DNA for the CDR3: TGTGCCAGCAGCTCGGATCCGCTTTCAGGCTCTAGCACAGATACGCAGTATTTT. The chain has TRBV9 and TRBJ2-3; D call uncertain. The germline V and J ends were trimmed by 4 bases and 0 bases, with 21 bases remaining between them. The CDR3 extends over 18 amino acids. Germline V CDR1 and CDR2: SGDLS, YYNGEE.

The chain employs TRBV7-9 and TRBJ1-1; D is unresolved. V lost 7 bases and J lost 0, with 12 bases in between. The CDR3 runs 14 residues. Germline assignment: CDR1 SEHNR and CDR2 FQNEAQ (reference sequence). CDR3 DNA sequence: TGTGCCAGCATCAAGATCGAAGTGAACACTGAAGCTTTCTTT. Residues: CASIKIEVNTEAFF. Combining the CDR3 with reference TRBV7-9 and TRBJ1-1 gives the whole variable domain DTGVSQNPRHKITKRGQNVTFRCDPISEHNRLYWYRQTLGQGPEFLTYFQNEAQLEKSRLLSDRFSAERPKGSFSTLEIQRTEQGDSAMYLCASIKIEVNTEAFFGQGTRLTVV.

The V and J genes are TRBV5-1 and TRBJ2-5; D may be TRBD1 (6 bases). V lost 4 bases and J lost 2, with 15 bases in between. CDR1 is SGHRS and CDR2 is YFSETQ in the germline V gene. This CDR3 region has 15 residues. The CDR3 sequence: CASSPTGIVQETQYF. CDR3 nucleotides: TGCGCCAGCAGCCCAACAGGGATAGTTCAAGAGACCCAGTACTTC.

This clonotype turned up a few times. The CDR3 DNA reads as TGTGCCAGCAGCCGACGACAGGCAACTAATGAAAAACTGTTTTTT. This sequence encodes CASSRRQATNEKLFF. J is TRBJ1-4 and V is TRBV3-1, with a possible D match to TRBD1 (6 bases). V was clipped by 4 bases and J by 0 bases, with 9 bases between them. Germline CDR1 and CDR2: LGHDT and YNNKEL (reference sequence). CDR3 length: 15 residues.

This clonotype was detected a few times. This chain connects TRBV6-2 or TRBV6-3 to TRBJ1-2; TRBD1 agrees at 10 bases. The CDR3 loop spans 16 amino acids. Per the germline V gene, CDR1 is MNHEY and CDR2 is SVGEGT. With 5 bases clipped from V and 4 bases from J, the junction kept 10 bases outside the gene matches. For the CDR3, the DNA is TGTGCCAGCAGTGCCGGGACAGGGGTTTTCGGCTATGGCTACACCTTC. Translated, it gives CASSAGTGVFGYGYTF.

The gene calls are TRBV6-5 and TRBJ1-1, with a tentative D call TRBD1 (5 bases). Germline V lookup: CDR1 MNHEY, CDR2 SVGAGI. The CDR3 has 15 residues. With 2 bases removed from V and 1 base from J, the gap between germline ends came to 11 bases. CDR3 DNA: TGTGCCAGCAGTTACGGTGGGGCACCGAACACTGAAGCTTTCTTT. Its translation is CASSYGGAPNTEAFF.

A few counts support this clonotype. The CDR3 DNA reads as TGTGCCAGCTCCGACGTCACAGGACAGGTGAACACTGAAGCTTTCTTT. It translates to CASSDVTGQVNTEAFF. The chain combines TRBV12-3 or TRBV12-4 with TRBJ1-1; TRBD1 agrees at 7 bases. Germline trimming cut 8 bases from V and 0 bases from J; bases unmatched to any gene: 12. The CDR3 runs to 16 residues.

The CDR3 here is CSASAEFYNEQYF. The CDR3 DNA is TGCAGTGCGAGCGCAGAATTCTACAATGAGCAGTACTTC. The rearrangement uses TRBV20-1 and TRBJ2-7, with D hard to call. Per the germline V gene, CDR1 is DFQATT and CDR2 is SNEGSKA (reference sequence). V lost 6 bases, J lost 7 bases, and 19 bases lay in between. The CDR3 length is 13 residues.

This clonotype was detected a few times. The J gene is TRBJ1-2, the V gene TRBV4-3; 7 bases are shared with TRBD1. CDR3 size: 14 residues. Germline-derived CDR1 and CDR2 are LGHNA and YSLEER. V dropped 3 bases and J dropped 7; count of bases not matched to a gene: 8. The CDR3 reads CASSHGTGDRGYTF. CDR3 nucleotides: TGCGCCAGCAGCCACGGTACAGGGGATCGTGGCTACACCTTC.

This clonotype was seen a few times. The chain has TRBV4-2 and TRBJ1-2; D is unclear. The CDR3 sequence is 11 residues long. Germline V lookup: CDR1 LGHNA, CDR2 YNFKEQ. V was cut by 0 bases and J by 5 bases, with 1 base left in between. The DNA for the CDR3 is TGTGCCAGCAGCCAAGAATATGGCTACACCTTC. Its translation: CASSQEYGYTF.

In its sample, this clonotype was seen many times. The rearrangement uses TRBV20-1 and TRBJ2-5; no clear D. Germline V lookup: CDR1 DFQATT, CDR2 SNEGSKA (reference sequence). Trimming shortened V by 3 bases and J by 4 bases, and 9 bases separated the two germline ends. This CDR3 comprises 12 residues. CDR3 sequence reads: CSARGSRETQYF. CDR3 coding DNA: TGCAGTGCTAGGGGGTCTCGAGAGACCCAGTACTTC.

This chain connects TRBV5-1 to TRBJ1-1; a weak D match, TRBD1 (5 bases). The CDR3 covers 13 residues. Trimming removed 8 bases from V and 4 bases from J, with 15 bases in between. CDR1 is SGHRS, CDR2 YFSETQ, per germline. CDR3: CASLGEVGTEAFF. CDR3 DNA: TGCGCCAGTTTGGGGGAAGTAGGCACTGAAGCTTTCTTT.

This clonotype was observed a handful of times. The chain combines TRBV20-1 with TRBJ1-6, with 8 bases aligning to TRBD1. Germline V gene data show CDR1 as DFQATT and CDR2 as SNEGSKA (reference sequence). V shed 0 bases and J 8 bases; nucleotides not matched to a gene: 9. This CDR3 comprises 16 residues. CDR3 nucleotide sequence: TGCAGTGCTAGAGATAGTAGGGCAGGGGGCTATTCACCCCTCCACTTT. Encoded protein: CSARDSRAGGYSPLHF.

A remark on this clonotype: One end of the junction does not line up with germline, which may come from a read error. This chain's CDR3 is CASSVGNTGEPFF. For the CDR3, the DNA is TGTGCCAGCAGCGTAGGTAACACCGGGGAGCCGTTTTTT. The gene calls are TRBV9 and TRBJ2-2; perhaps TRBD2 as D (5 bases). Germline V lookup: CDR1 SGDLS, CDR2 YYNGEE. The CDR3 loop spans 13 amino acids.

This clonotype came up a few times. The chain uses TRBV2 and TRBJ2-1; no reliable D call. Germline V gene data show CDR1 as SNHLY and CDR2 as FYNNEI. The CDR3 runs to 12 residues. V shed 7 bases and J shed 5 bases, with 9 bases lying between them. The CDR3 loop is CASKLYDNEQFF. The CDR3 bases are TGTGCCAGCAAGTTGTACGACAATGAGCAGTTCTTC.

The V gene is TRBV3-1, the J gene TRBJ1-1, with TRBD1 as a possible D gene (6 bases). The CDR3 has 14 residues. V lost 4 bases and J lost 6, with 15 bases in between. Germline CDR1 reads LGHDT; CDR2 reads YNNKEL (reference sequence). CDR3 region: CASSPLPAGAEAFF. CDR3 sequence (DNA): TGTGCCAGCAGCCCCCTCCCCGCAGGGGCTGAAGCTTTCTTT.